This entry is about one TCR beta chain. Authors' methods: By means of reference gene primer amplification, nucleated cell counts were estimated. Profiling relied on immunoSEQ multiplex PCR, and the TCRdb table lists in-frame clones only, not all of them. The V and J calls and the clone size are those of that table, but D and trimming were determined from the DNA. The repertoire holds hundreds of thousands of clones, nearly 90% seen once, with approximately 1.5% in the top ten. V was cut by 2 bases and J by 10 bases, with 9 bases left in between. Per the germline V gene, CDR1 is SGHNT and CDR2 is YENEEA. The CDR3 consists of 12 residues. This entry comes from a study of blood T cell repertoires in COVID-19. Across the whole study: In each case, the material was cDNA or gDNA derived from T cells, B-cell-depleted T cells, or PBMCs.

Which cohort a participant joined came from the clinical history participants gave. Each exposed participant met a COVID-19 case in the 2 weeks preceding study entry. The sequencing sample was made of PBMCs or T cells enriched from blood (not recorded which). The TCR originated in a woman aged 18 to 35 who had been exposed to COVID-19. The chain combines TRBV11-3 with TRBJ2-1; D is undetermined. CDR3 loop: CASSLSAGEQFF. The CDR3 nucleotides are TGTGCCAGCAGCTTAAGTGCAGGAGAGCAGTTCTTC.